The 29 T cell receptor beta chains presented below share a single source sample, sequenced in a study. One entry per CDR3 protein, called by TCRdb with MiXCR from the 5' RACE reads. This sample has roughly 46,000 distinct CDR3 sequences, with around 28% found just once. Source material: naive CD4+ T cells sorted from blood. The subset denotes: naive CD4+ T cells, CD4+CD45RA+CD25-. Every receptor here comes from a female donor with breast cancer.

CDR3 bases: TGTGCCAGCAGTTTAGCCGGGGGGGTGGATGAGCAGTTCTTC. The encoded protein is CASSLAGGVDEQFF. This chain joins TRBV27 and TRBJ2-1, with 8 bases lining up with TRBD2. This CDR3 region has 14 residues. V lost 2 bases and J lost 8; bases outside the gene matches: 5. Germline V gene data show CDR1 as MNHEY and CDR2 as SMNVEV (reference sequence).

The chain has TRBV11-2 and TRBJ1-1, with D perhaps TRBD1 (6 bases). Germline values: CDR1 SGHAT, CDR2 FQNNGV. CDR3 length equals 14 residues. Trimming left V 3 bases short and J 1 base short, with 9 bases between. The CDR3 DNA sequence: TGTGCCAGCAGCTTCGACAGGCAGAACACTGAAGCTTTCTTT. As protein: CASSFDRQNTEAFF. Looking up the rest from reference TRBV11-2 and TRBJ1-1 gives the full variable domain: EAGVAQSPRYKIIEKRQSVAFWCNPISGHATLYWYQQILGQGPKLLIQFQNNGVVDDSQLPKDRFSAERLKGVDSTLKIQPAKLEDSAVYLCASSFDRQNTEAFFGQGTRLTVV.

This chain joins TRBV24-1 and TRBJ2-2, with D possibly matching TRBD1 (6 bases). Germline assignment: CDR1 KGHDR and CDR2 SFDVKD. V lost 10 bases and J 1 base, leaving 12 bases between the germline ends. The CDR3 is 14 residues long. The CDR3 protein is CATRLGQNTGELFF. The DNA for the CDR3 is TGTGCCACGAGATTGGGACAGAACACCGGGGAGCTGTTTTTT.

There are a few counts of this clonotype. The chain joins TRBV5-8 to TRBJ2-5, with 7 bases identical to TRBD1. The germline V gene encodes CDR1 SGHTS and CDR2 YDEGEE. V shed 3 bases and J 4 bases; nucleotides not matched to a gene: 6. The CDR3 spans 14 residues. The CDR3 spells CASSSTGAVETQYF. CDR3 in DNA: TGTGCCAGCAGCTCCACAGGGGCCGTAGAGACCCAGTACTTC.

The J gene is TRBJ2-1, the V gene TRBV6-1; D is undetermined. The V end lost 6 bases, the J end lost 10 bases, and 13 bases lay between the germline ends. Per the germline V gene, CDR1 is MNHNS and CDR2 is SASEGT. The CDR3 runs to 12 residues. CDR3 DNA sequence: TGTGCCAGCAGCCAAAGGTGGGGAGAGCAGTTCTTC. It specifies CASSQRWGEQFF.

V usage is TRBV18 and J usage is TRBJ1-6; TRBD1 might be the D (6 bases). Trimming shortened V by 6 bases and J by 16 bases, and 16 bases separated the two germline ends. CDR3 length: 12 residues. Germline V lookup: CDR1 KGHSH, CDR2 LQKENI. CDR3 DNA sequence: TGTGCCAGCTCGCGGGACACCCCTTTTCTCCACTTT. The encoded protein is CASSRDTPFLHF.

Here the CDR3 DNA reads TGTGCCAGCAGTCCCCCTCCGGGACGGAGCTACGAGCAGTACTTC. This translates into CASSPPPGRSYEQYF. The chain uses TRBV6-5 and TRBJ2-7, with D perhaps assigned TRBD1 or TRBD2 (5 bases each). The germline V gene encodes CDR1 MNHEY and CDR2 SVGAGI. V shed 5 bases and J shed 3 bases, with 17 bases lying between them. CDR3 size: 15 residues.

The chain employs TRBV2 and TRBJ1-5; D call uncertain. This CDR3 is built from 12 residues. Between the trimmed V and J ends, which lost 6 bases and 6 bases, there was a span of 9 bases. Germline-derived CDR1 and CDR2 are SNHLY and FYNNEI. CDR3 nucleotides: TGTGCCAGCAGCGAATATTCTCAGCCCCAGCATTTT. Its protein product is CASSEYSQPQHF.

This CDR3 reads CSARGLADSQETQYF. CDR3 DNA: TGCAGTGCTCGAGGACTAGCGGACTCTCAAGAGACCCAGTACTTC. The rearrangement uses TRBV20-1 and TRBJ2-5; 10 nucleotides match TRBD2. The CDR3 extends over 15 amino acids. With 5 bases clipped from V and 2 bases from J, the junction kept 8 bases outside the gene matches. Per the germline V gene, CDR1 is DFQATT and CDR2 is SNEGSKA (reference sequence).

The rearrangement links TRBV6-5 to TRBJ2-7; the D is unclear. V was trimmed by 5 bases and J by 7 bases, leaving 12 bases between them. The germline CDR1 and CDR2 sequences are MNHEY and SVGAGI. The CDR3 extends over 12 amino acids. The CDR3 protein is CASSPGPSEQYF. In DNA form, the CDR3 reads TGTGCCAGCAGTCCCGGGCCCTCAGAGCAGTACTTC.

This clonotype was seen more than once but under ten times. The genes are TRBV7-2 and TRBJ2-3; D might be TRBD2 (7 bases). The CDR3 spans 13 residues. The V gene lost 5 bases and the J gene lost 5 bases, with 11 bases spanning the gap. Germline V gene lookup returns CDR1 SGHTA and CDR2 FQGNSA. The CDR3 nucleotides are TGTGCCAGCAGCCGGGGGGCGGGAGATACGCAGTATTTT. This encodes CASSRGAGDTQYF.

This clonotype was observed a handful of times. The rearrangement joins TRBV4-1 to TRBJ2-2; TRBD2 matches at 7 bases. CDR1 is MGHRA and CDR2 is YSYEKL in the germline V gene. After removal of 1 base from V and 6 bases from J, the junction contained 5 bases not matched to a gene. CDR3 length: 15 amino acids. The CDR3 protein is CASSQGGGDPGELFF. The CDR3 DNA reads as TGCGCCAGCAGCCAAGGGGGAGGGGATCCCGGGGAGCTGTTTTTT.

The J gene is TRBJ2-1, the V gene TRBV12-3 or TRBV12-4; 9 positions match TRBD2. The CDR3 totals 17 residues. J gave up 1 base and V 2 bases, and 6 bases lay outside the gene matches. The CDR3 reads CASSLSGGRRSYNEQFF. In nucleotides, the CDR3 is TGTGCCAGCAGTTTAAGCGGGGGGAGGAGGTCCTACAATGAGCAGTTCTTC.

The chain has TRBV20-1 and TRBJ1-1; D remains unclear. Germline lookup yields CDR1 DFQATT and CDR2 SNEGSKA (reference sequence). V gave up 3 bases and J gave up 0 bases, with 8 bases separating them. The CDR3 is 13 residues long. CDR3 residues: CSASPMVNTEAFF. In nucleotides, the CDR3 is TGCAGTGCTAGCCCCATGGTGAACACTGAAGCTTTCTTT.

V usage is TRBV9 and J usage is TRBJ1-3; tentatively, D is TRBD1 (6 bases). CDR1 SGDLS and CDR2 YYNGEE come from the germline V gene. The CDR3 loop spans 16 amino acids. V was trimmed by 0 bases and J by 3 bases, leaving 13 bases between them. The CDR3 nucleotides read TGTGCCAGCAGCGTAGACGTAGGGGGACTTGGAAACACCATATATTTT. Protein product: CASSVDVGGLGNTIYF.

Only a few counts were recorded for this clonotype. The genes are TRBV7-8 and TRBJ2-7; possible D gene TRBD2, 5 bases. Germline V lookup: CDR1 SGHVS, CDR2 FQNEAQ. The CDR3 totals 15 residues. Deletions cut 7 bases from V and 6 bases from J, with 22 bases between. Here the CDR3 DNA reads TGTGCCAGCACCGATCGGAGGCGCAGTACCGGCGAGCAGTACTTC. Amino acids: CASTDRRRSTGEQYF.

This clonotype has just a few counts. The V call is TRBV4-3, the J call TRBJ2-1; 8 bases map to TRBD2. Germline V gene lookup returns CDR1 LGHNA and CDR2 YSLEER. This CDR3 contains 16 residues. V shed 0 bases, J shed 6 bases, and the junction held 7 bases outside the gene matches. CDR3 loop: CASSQEGREGFNEQFF. CDR3 DNA sequence: TGCGCCAGCAGCCAAGAGGGCCGGGAGGGCTTCAATGAGCAGTTCTTC.

This chain connects TRBV7-9 to TRBJ2-7; D is undetermined. Trimming pared 5 bases from V and 6 bases from J, leaving 14 bases between. The CDR3 extends over 13 amino acids. Germline CDR1 is SEHNR and CDR2 is FQNEAQ (reference sequence). The CDR3 loop is CASSPGSPGEQYF. The DNA of the CDR3 is TGTGCCAGCAGCCCCGGCTCGCCGGGCGAGCAGTACTTC.

The J gene is TRBJ1-4, the V gene TRBV6-1; a weak D match, TRBD1 (6 bases). This CDR3 has 13 residues. The ends were cut back, 5 bases at V and 7 bases at J, with 11 bases in the middle. Germline CDR1 and CDR2: MNHNS and SASEGT. The CDR3 DNA follows: TGTGCCAGCAGTTACAGGGCGGGTGAAAAACTGTTTTTT. Translated: CASSYRAGEKLFF.

Details on this clonotype: An end of the junction does not agree with germline; a read error may underlie this. This chain joins TRBV7-2 and TRBJ2-1; D uncertain. CDR3 length equals 12 residues. Germline V gene data show CDR1 as SGHTA and CDR2 as FQGNSA. The CDR3: CASSLNYNEQSF. For the CDR3, the DNA is TGTGCCAGCAGCCTTAACTACAATGAGCAGTCCTTC.

This clonotype has more than one count but fewer than ten. This chain links TRBV5-6 with TRBJ2-1; D is uncertain. Between the trimmed V and J ends, which lost 5 bases and 4 bases, there was a span of 13 bases. The CDR3 length is 14 residues. Germline V gene sequence: CDR1 SGHDT, CDR2 YYEEEE. The CDR3 sequence: CASSLSAKYNEQFF. The DNA of the CDR3 is TGTGCCAGCAGTTTGAGCGCTAAATACAATGAGCAGTTCTTC.

This clonotype has more than one count but fewer than ten. The chain combines TRBV7-3 with TRBJ1-3; D unresolved. This CDR3 spans 15 amino acids. V lost 0 bases to trimming and J lost 0 bases, with 6 bases between them. Germline V gives CDR1 SGHTA, CDR2 FQGTGA. CDR3 bases: TGTGCCAGCAGCTTAACTCGCCACTCTGGAAACACCATATATTTT. It encodes CASSLTRHSGNTIYF.

This clonotype came up once. One junction end does not reproduce the germline sequence, and a read error may be involved. J is TRBJ2-1 and V is TRBV7-7; the match to TRBD2 covers 8 bases. This CDR3 contains 17 residues. Germline CDR1 is SSHAT and CDR2 is FNYEAQ (reference sequence). This CDR3 is CASSPRGYSGMPTEQFF. Here the CDR3 DNA reads TGTGCTAGCAGCCCGCGGGGGTATAGCGGGATGCCCACCGAGCAGTTCTTC. Full variable domain (outside the CDR3, taken from reference TRBV7-7 and TRBJ2-1): GAGVSQSPRYKVTKRGQDVTLRCDPISSHATLYWYQQALGQGPEFLTYFNYEAQPDKSGLPSDRFSAERPEGSISTLTIQRTEQRDSAMYRCASSPRGYSGMPTEQFFGPGTRLTVL.

The chain recombines TRBV7-2 with TRBJ2-3; TRBD1 matches 7 bases. This CDR3 region has 17 residues. The germline CDR1 and CDR2 sequences are SGHTA and FQGNSA. Losses at the gene ends were 3 bases for V and 4 bases for J; bases not matched to a gene: 13. CDR3 sequence: CASSFPRKGAWADTQYF. As DNA, the CDR3 is TGTGCCAGCAGCTTCCCGCGGAAGGGGGCCTGGGCAGATACGCAGTATTTT.

The rearrangement uses TRBV4-2 and TRBJ2-7; 9 bases agree with TRBD2. The CDR3 extends over 15 amino acids. V trimming: 3 bases; J trimming: 2 bases; junction bases outside the gene matches: 5. CDR1 is LGHNA and CDR2 is YNFKEQ in the germline V gene. CDR3 in amino acids: CASSHPLAGTYEQYF. For the CDR3, the DNA is TGTGCCAGCAGCCACCCTCTAGCGGGGACCTACGAGCAGTACTTC.

The chain's CDR3 is CASSRVRVSPFSPLHF. For the CDR3, the DNA is TGTGCCAGCAGCAGGGTCCGGGTTTCTCCATTTTCACCCCTCCACTTT. The V call is TRBV6-5, the J call TRBJ1-6; weak D call: TRBD1 (5 bases). The CDR3 totals 16 residues. Per germline, CDR1 MNHEY and CDR2 SVGAGI. The V and J ends lost 6 bases and 9 bases respectively, with 21 bases between them.

This clonotype showed up just a few times. A much larger clone lies one base from this, so it may be a read error. V and J are TRBV20-1 and TRBJ2-3; 13 positions agree with TRBD2. The CDR3 runs to 16 residues. Germline lookup yields CDR1 DFQATT and CDR2 SNEGSKA (reference sequence). The junction had 9 bases not matched to a gene; V was cut back by 5 bases and J by 4 bases. The CDR3 here is CSAGHLLAGGSDTQYF. Written as DNA, the CDR3 is TGCAGTGCTGGTCACCTACTAGCGGGAGGGTCAGATACGCAGTATTTT.

This clonotype was counted between two and nine times. The J gene is TRBJ1-2, the V gene TRBV20-1; D ambiguous. Looked up from germline, CDR1 is DFQATT and CDR2 is SNEGSKA (reference sequence). Trimming took 4 bases from V and 4 from J, leaving 7 bases between them. This CDR3 is built from 11 residues. In DNA, the CDR3 is TGCAGTGCTACTACCCCCTATGGCTACACCTTC. It translates to CSATTPYGYTF.

V and J are TRBV7-3 and TRBJ2-5; 11 bases are a match to TRBD2. The CDR3 runs 14 residues. Per the germline V gene, CDR1 is SGHTA and CDR2 is FQGTGA. J lost 4 bases, V lost 4 bases, and 2 bases had no gene match. CDR3 in DNA: TGTGCCAGCAGCTACGGACTAGCGGGAGAGACCCAGTACTTC. Translating it yields CASSYGLAGETQYF.